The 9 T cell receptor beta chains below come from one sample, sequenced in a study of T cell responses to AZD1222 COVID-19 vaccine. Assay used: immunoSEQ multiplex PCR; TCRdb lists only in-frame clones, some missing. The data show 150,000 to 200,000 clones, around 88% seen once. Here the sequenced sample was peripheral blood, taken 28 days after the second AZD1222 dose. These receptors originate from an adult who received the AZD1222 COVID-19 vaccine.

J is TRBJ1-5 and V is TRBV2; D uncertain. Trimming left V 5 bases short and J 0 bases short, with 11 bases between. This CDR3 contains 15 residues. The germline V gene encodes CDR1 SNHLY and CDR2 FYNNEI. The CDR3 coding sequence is TGTGCCAGCAGTATCGGGCCCTATAGCAATCAGCCCCAGCATTTT. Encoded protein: CASSIGPYSNQPQHF.

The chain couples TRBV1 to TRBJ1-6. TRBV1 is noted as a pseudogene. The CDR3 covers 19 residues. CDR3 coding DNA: TGCACCAGACCCTTGACGACCCGTAAACTGAGCTCCTATAATTCACCCCTCCACTTT. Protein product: CTRPLTTRKLSSYNSPLHF.

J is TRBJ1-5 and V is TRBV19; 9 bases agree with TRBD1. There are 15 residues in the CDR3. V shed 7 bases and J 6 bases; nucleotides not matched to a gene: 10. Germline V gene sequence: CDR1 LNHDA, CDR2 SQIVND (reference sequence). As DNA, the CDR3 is TGTGCCAGTAAGACACAGGGGGCGCGAGGTCAGCCCCAGCATTTT. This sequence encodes CASKTQGARGQPQHF.

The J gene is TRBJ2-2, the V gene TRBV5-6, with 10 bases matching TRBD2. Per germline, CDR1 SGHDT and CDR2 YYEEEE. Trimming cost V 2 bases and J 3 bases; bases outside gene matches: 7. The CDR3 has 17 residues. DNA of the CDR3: TGTGCCAGCAGCTTAGACAGCGGGGGGGCTTACACCGGGGAGCTGTTTTTT. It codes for CASSLDSGGAYTGELFF.

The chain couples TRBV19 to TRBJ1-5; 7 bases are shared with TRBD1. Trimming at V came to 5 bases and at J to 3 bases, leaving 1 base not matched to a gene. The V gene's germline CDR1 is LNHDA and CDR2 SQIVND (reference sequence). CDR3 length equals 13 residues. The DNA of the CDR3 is TGTGCCAGTAGTGGGACAGACAATCAGCCCCAGCATTTT. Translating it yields CASSGTDNQPQHF.

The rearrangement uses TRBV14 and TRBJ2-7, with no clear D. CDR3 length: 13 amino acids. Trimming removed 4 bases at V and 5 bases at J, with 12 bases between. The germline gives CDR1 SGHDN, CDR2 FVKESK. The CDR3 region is CASSRQATNEQYF. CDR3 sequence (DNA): TGTGCCAGCAGCCGGCAGGCGACGAACGAGCAGTACTTC. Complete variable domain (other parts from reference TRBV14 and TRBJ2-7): EAGVTQFPSHSVIEKGQTVTLRCDPISGHDNLYWYRRVMGKEIKFLLHFVKESKQDESGMPNNRFLAERTGGTYSTLKVQPAELEDSGVYFCASSRQATNEQYFGPGTRLTVT.

The CDR3 coding sequence is TGTGCCAGCAGCGTAACGGCGACGAACACCGGGGAGCTGTTTTTT. Protein: CASSVTATNTGELFF. The rearrangement uses TRBV9 and TRBJ2-2; D not resolved. V was cut by 1 base and J by 0 bases, with 7 bases left in between. The CDR3 runs 15 residues. Germline-derived CDR1 and CDR2 are SGDLS and YYNGEE.

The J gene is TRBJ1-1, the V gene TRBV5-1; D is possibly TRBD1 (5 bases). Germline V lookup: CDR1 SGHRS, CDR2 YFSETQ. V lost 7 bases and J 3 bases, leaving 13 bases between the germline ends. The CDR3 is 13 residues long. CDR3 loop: CASLGGSDTEAFF. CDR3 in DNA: TGCGCCAGCTTGGGGGGGAGTGACACTGAAGCTTTCTTT.

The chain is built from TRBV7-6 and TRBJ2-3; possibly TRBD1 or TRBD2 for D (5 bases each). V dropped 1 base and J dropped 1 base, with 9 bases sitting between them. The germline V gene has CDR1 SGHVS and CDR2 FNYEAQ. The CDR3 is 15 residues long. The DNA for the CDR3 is TGTGCCAGCAGCTTAGGGGACGGACGCACAGATACGCAGTATTTT. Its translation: CASSLGDGRTDTQYF. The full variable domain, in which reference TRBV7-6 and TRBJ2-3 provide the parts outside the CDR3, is GAGVSQSPRYKVTKRGQDVALRCDPISGHVSLYWYRQALGQGPEFLTYFNYEAQQDKSGLPNDRFSAERPEGSISTLTIQRTEQRDSAMYRCASSLGDGRTDTQYFGPGTRLTVL.